What follows is one TCR beta chain and its context. Its antigen remains unknown. The sample belongs to a study of OX40 agonist ivuxolimab in advanced cancers. Overall study results and limits: Blood T cells, both CD4+ and CD8+, expanded clonally by week 6 at 0.1 to 3.0 mg/kg.

Profiled with immunoSEQ multiplex PCR; TCRdb holds only in-frame clones, not every one. The sample includes 14,000 or so clones, more than 75% of them seen just once. Source: CD4+ or CD8+ T cells sorted from blood, taken in a trial of the OX40 agonist ivuxolimab. The sequence was obtained from an adult with an advanced solid tumor such as melanoma, head and neck, liver or kidney cancer.

The DNA of the CDR3 is TGTGCCAGCAGACCTGCAGGGTGGGAGACCCAGTACTTC. Translating it yields CASRPAGWETQYF. V and J are TRBV6-5 and TRBJ2-5; TRBD1 might be the D (5 bases). The CDR3 is 13 amino acids. The V and J ends lost 6 bases and 5 bases respectively, with 13 bases between them. CDR1 MNHEY and CDR2 SVGAGI come from the germline V gene.